These 11 T cell receptor beta chains share one sample of origin, sequenced in a study of CD8 T cells in Susac syndrome. When the RNA was reverse transcribed, random hexamers were used with an input of roughly 0.45 to 1 ug. TCRdb processed the immunoSEQ multiplex PCR reads anew with MiXCR; each CDR3 protein has one entry. Among 170,000 or so distinct CDR3 sequences listed, 85% to 95% were seen once. Material: CD4+ T cells from PBMCs. The source of these receptors is a human donor with Susac syndrome.

The chain combines TRBV20-1 with TRBJ1-5; unclear D gene. The ends were cut back, 1 base at V and 6 bases at J, with 10 bases in the middle. The CDR3 covers 13 residues. Germline V CDR1 and CDR2: DFQATT, SNEGSKA (reference sequence). Here the CDR3 DNA reads TGCAGTGCTAGAGCTGGTATAGGTCAGCCCCAGCATTTT. It specifies CSARAGIGQPQHF.

The chain carries TRBV3-1 and TRBJ1-3; D gene unclear. The CDR3 consists of 16 residues. The germline V and J ends were trimmed by 0 bases and 0 bases, with 9 bases remaining between them. Germline V lookup: CDR1 LGHDT, CDR2 YNNKEL (reference sequence). The DNA of the CDR3 is TGTGCCAGCAGCCAAGAGACCCAAGACTCTGGAAACACCATATATTTT. Translating gives CASSQETQDSGNTIYF.

The genes are TRBV7-9 and TRBJ1-6, with D tentatively TRBD1 (6 bases). The length of the CDR3 is 16 residues. V was cut by 6 bases and J by 5 bases, with 17 bases left in between. CDR1 and CDR2 (germline): SEHNR, FQNEAQ (reference sequence). CDR3 residues: CASSRKGVQNNSPLHF. CDR3 in DNA: TGTGCCAGCAGTCGAAAGGGGGTACAGAATAATTCACCCCTCCACTTT.

The V call is TRBV7-2, the J call TRBJ2-3; maybe TRBD2 (7 bases). The CDR3 extends over 14 amino acids. Germline V gene lookup returns CDR1 SGHTA and CDR2 FQGNSA. With 1 base removed from V and 6 bases from J, the gap between germline ends came to 11 bases. DNA of the CDR3: TGTGCCAGCAGCTTAGAGGGGGGGGGCGATACGCAGTATTTT. This gives the protein CASSLEGGGDTQYF.

The V call is TRBV20-1, the J call TRBJ2-5, with D possibly being TRBD2 (7 bases). V lost 4 bases, J lost 4 bases, and 22 bases lay in between. Per the germline V gene, CDR1 is DFQATT and CDR2 is SNEGSKA (reference sequence). The CDR3 contains 16 residues. Here the CDR3 reads CSAMSVGGPRGETQYF. The CDR3 region has the DNA TGCAGTGCTATGTCTGTGGGGGGGCCCCGCGGAGAGACCCAGTACTTC.

The gene calls are TRBV6-5 and TRBJ1-6; 7 bases match TRBD1. Germline values: CDR1 MNHEY, CDR2 SVGAGI. Germline trimming cut 2 bases from V and 9 bases from J; bases unmatched to any gene: 7. The CDR3 is 15 amino acids. The CDR3 nucleotides are TGTGCCAGCAGTTACCAATACAGGGGAGGTTCACCCCTCCACTTT. The encoded protein is CASSYQYRGGSPLHF.

The rearrangement joins TRBV4-3 to TRBJ2-3; D remains ambiguous. In germline, CDR1 is LGHNA, CDR2 YSLEER. The CDR3 extends over 14 amino acids. V was trimmed by 0 bases and J by 11 bases, leaving 15 bases between them. CDR3 amino acids: CASSQEDQVDEQYF. The DNA for the CDR3 is TGCGCCAGCAGCCAAGAGGACCAAGTGGATGAGCAGTATTTT.

This rearrangement joins TRBV28 to TRBJ2-6; no clear D. Germline V gives CDR1 MDHEN, CDR2 SYDVKM. CDR3 size: 16 residues. Trimming removed 6 bases at V and 1 base at J, with 13 bases between. The CDR3 sequence is CASRLTTPSGANVLTF. In DNA, the CDR3 is TGTGCCAGCAGACTGACCACGCCTTCTGGGGCCAACGTCCTGACTTTC.

The rearrangement links TRBV20-1 to TRBJ2-7; 8 bases match TRBD1. Germline lookup yields CDR1 DFQATT and CDR2 SNEGSKA (reference sequence). Unmatched junction bases numbered 6, after V lost 0 bases and J lost 2 bases. This CDR3 has 15 residues. CDR3 in amino acids: CSARDPRTGTYEQYF. For the CDR3, the DNA is TGCAGTGCTAGAGATCCCAGGACAGGGACCTACGAGCAGTACTTC.

The chain links TRBV4-3 to TRBJ2-3; tentatively, D is TRBD2 (6 bases). Germline CDR1 reads LGHNA; CDR2 reads YSLEER. V dropped 0 bases and J dropped 0 bases, with 19 bases sitting between them. The CDR3 covers 19 residues. This CDR3 is CASSQEVRGTSSSTDTQYF. CDR3 nucleotides: TGCGCCAGCAGCCAAGAGGTACGAGGGACTTCGAGCAGCACAGATACGCAGTATTTT.

This clonotype was detected once. The J gene is TRBJ2-1, the V gene TRBV5-1; D tentatively reads TRBD1 or TRBD2 (5 bases each). This CDR3 has 15 amino acids. The germline V and J ends were trimmed by 0 bases and 10 bases, with 17 bases remaining between them. CDR1 and CDR2 from the germline V gene are SGHRS and YFSETQ. In nucleotides, the CDR3 is TGCGCCAGCAGCTTGGCCGGGACGTCGACTGAGGAGCAGTTCTTC. Its protein is CASSLAGTSTEEQFF. The complete variable domain, with remaining parts taken from reference TRBV5-1 and TRBJ2-1, reads KAGVTQTPRYLIKTRGQQVTLSCSPISGHRSVSWYQQTPGQGLQFLFEYFSETQRNKGNFPGRFSGRQFSNSRSEMNVSTLELGDSALYLCASSLAGTSTEEQFFGPGTRLTVL.